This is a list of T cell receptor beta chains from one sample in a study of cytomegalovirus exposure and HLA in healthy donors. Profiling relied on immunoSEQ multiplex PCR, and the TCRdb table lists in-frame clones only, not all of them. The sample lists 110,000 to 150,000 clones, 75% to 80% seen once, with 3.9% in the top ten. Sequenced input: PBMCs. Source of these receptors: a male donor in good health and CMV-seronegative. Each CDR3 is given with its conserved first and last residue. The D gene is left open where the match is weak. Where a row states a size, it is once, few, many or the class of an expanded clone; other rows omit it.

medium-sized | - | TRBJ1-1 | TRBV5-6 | TGTGCCAGCAGCCCGGGCTGGGGGGGAAACACTGAAGCTTTCTTT | CASSPGWGGNTEAFF
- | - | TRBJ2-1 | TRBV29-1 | TGCAGCGTGCACAGCAATGAGCAGTTCTTC | CSVHSNEQFF
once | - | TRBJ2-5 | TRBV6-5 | TGTGCCAGCAGCCCTCAGGGTGGCGAGACCCAGTACTTC | CASSPQGGETQYF
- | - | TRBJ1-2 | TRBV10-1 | TGCGCCAGCAGTGAGTCACGGGACACCTATGGCTACACCTTC | CASSESRDTYGYTF
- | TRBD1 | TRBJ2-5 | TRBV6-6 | TGTGCCAGCAGTCTCCAGACAGGGGGAATCCAAGAGACCCAGTACTTC | CASSLQTGGIQETQYF
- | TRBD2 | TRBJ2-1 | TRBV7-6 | TGTGCCAGCAGCCACCTCGGACTAGCAACATACAATGAGCAGTTCTTC | CASSHLGLATYNEQFF
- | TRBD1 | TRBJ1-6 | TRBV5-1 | TGCGCCAGTTGGGACAGCAATTCACCCCTCCACTTT | CASWDSNSPLHF
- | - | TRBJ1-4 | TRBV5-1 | TGCGCCAGCAGCCAAGACAGTGCAACTAATGAAAAACTGTTTTTT | CASSQDSATNEKLFF
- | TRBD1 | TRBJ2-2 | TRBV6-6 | TGTGCCAGCACCCCGGACAGGACTCCCACCGGGGAGCTGTTTTTT | CASTPDRTPTGELFF
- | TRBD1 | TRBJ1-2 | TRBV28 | TGTGCCAGCAGTGGGGGACAGGACCGTTTCTATGGCTACACCTTC | CASSGGQDRFYGYTF
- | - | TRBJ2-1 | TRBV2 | TGTGCCAGCAGGACCCAGGGAGGTGGTACCAATGAGCAGTTCTTC | CASRTQGGGTNEQFF
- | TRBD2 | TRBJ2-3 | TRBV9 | TGTGCCAGCAGCGCCGGAGCGGGGGGTAGCACAGATACGCAGTATTTT | CASSAGAGGSTDTQYF
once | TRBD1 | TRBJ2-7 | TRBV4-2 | TGTGCCAGCAGCCAAGTAAGGGACAGCTCCTACGAGCAGTACTTC | CASSQVRDSSYEQYF
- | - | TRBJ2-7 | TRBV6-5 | TGTGCCAGCCGGGTAGCCTCCTCCTACGAGCAGTACTTC | CASRVASSYEQYF
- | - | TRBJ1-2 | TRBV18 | TGTGCCAGCTCACCACCGTACAGTTTAGCTAACTATGGCTACACCTTC | CASSPPYSLANYGYTF
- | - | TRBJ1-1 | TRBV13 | TGTGCCAGCAGACCAGGGGTTTCGAACACTGAAGCTTTCTTT | CASRPGVSNTEAFF
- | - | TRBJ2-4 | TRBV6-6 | TGTGCCAGCTCCATAAGCAGTTGGGCTGAGAACATTCAGTACTTC | CASSISSWAENIQYF
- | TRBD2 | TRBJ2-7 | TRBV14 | TGTGCCAGCAGCCACCCGACTAGCGGGACATCCTACGAGCAGTACTTC | CASSHPTSGTSYEQYF
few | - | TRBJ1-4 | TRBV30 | TGTGCCTGGAGTGCGATGAGGGAGGGGCAAAAACTGTTTTTT | CAWSAMREGQKLFF
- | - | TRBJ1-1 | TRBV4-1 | TGCGCCAGCAGCCAAGAGGTCATCGTAGGGGTTGAAGCTTTCTTT | CASSQEVIVGVEAFF
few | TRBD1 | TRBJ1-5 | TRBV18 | TGTGCCAGCTCACCCGGACAGGGGGCCGATCAGCCCCAGCATTTT | CASSPGQGADQPQHF
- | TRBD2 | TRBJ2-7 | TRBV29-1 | TGCAGCGTGGGACTAGCGGGAGTCTACGAGCAGTACTTC | CSVGLAGVYEQYF
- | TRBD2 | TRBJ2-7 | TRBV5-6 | TGTGCCAGCAGCAGGGGACTAGCGGGCACCTACGAGCAGTACTTC | CASSRGLAGTYEQYF
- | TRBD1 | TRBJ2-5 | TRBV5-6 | TGTGCCAGCAGCCCCCAGGGACAGGGATCAGTGGAGACCCAGTACTTC | CASSPQGQGSVETQYF
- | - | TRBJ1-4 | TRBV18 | TGTGCCAGCTCACCAGGAACAGCCAGGGGTGAAAAACTGTTTTTT | CASSPGTARGEKLFF
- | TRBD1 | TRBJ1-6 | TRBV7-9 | TGTTCCAGCAGCTTAGGACAGGCAAGCTCCTATAATTCACCCCTCCACTTT | CSSSLGQASSYNSPLHF
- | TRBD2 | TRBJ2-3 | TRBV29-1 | TGCAGCGTGAGACTAGCGGGAGGATCCACAGATACGCAGTATTTT | CSVRLAGGSTDTQYF
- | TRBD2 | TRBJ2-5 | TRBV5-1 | TGCGCCAGCAGCTTGCAGTCTAGCGGGACACAAGAGACCCAGTACTTC | CASSLQSSGTQETQYF
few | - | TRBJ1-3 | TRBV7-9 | TGTGCCAGCAGCCCTCAGGGGATTAGAAACACCATATATTTT | CASSPQGIRNTIYF
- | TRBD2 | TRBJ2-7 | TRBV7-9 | TGTGCCAGCAGCTTAGGACTAGCGGGTTACGAGCAGTACTTC | CASSLGLAGYEQYF
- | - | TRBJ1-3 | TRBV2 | TGTGCCAGCGCCATGGGGAGCTCTGGAAACACCATATATTTT | CASAMGSSGNTIYF
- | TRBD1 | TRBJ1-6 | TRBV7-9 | TGTGCCAGCAGCTCCGGGACAGAAAATTCACCCCTCCACTTT | CASSSGTENSPLHF
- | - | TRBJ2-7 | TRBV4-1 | TGCGCCAGCAGCCAAGGGACAGAGTCCTCCTACGAGCAGTACTTC | CASSQGTESSYEQYF
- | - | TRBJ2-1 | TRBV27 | TGTGCCAGCAGTTTGACCGCAGGGGCTGAGCAGTTCTTC | CASSLTAGAEQFF
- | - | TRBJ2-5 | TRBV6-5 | TGTGCCAGCAGTTACTCGAAAGGTCTACTAGGGGAGACCCAGTACTTC | CASSYSKGLLGETQYF
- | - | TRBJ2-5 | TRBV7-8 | TGTGCCAGCAGCTCGCAAGTCGGGGTGGAAGAGACCCAGTACTTC | CASSSQVGVEETQYF
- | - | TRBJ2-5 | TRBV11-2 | TGTGCCAGCAGCTTAGCAAAAGAGACCCAGTACTTC | CASSLAKETQYF
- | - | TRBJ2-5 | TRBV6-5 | TGTGCCACCCGCGGACTGGACGGGAAGACCCAGTACTTC | CATRGLDGKTQYF
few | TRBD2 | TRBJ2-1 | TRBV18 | TGTGCCAGCTCACCACGGGGAGTAGCGGGATACAATGAGCAGTTCTTC | CASSPRGVAGYNEQFF
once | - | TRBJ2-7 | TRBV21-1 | TGTGCCAGCAGCAGCATACACCGGGACAGGGCAGCCTACGAGCAGTACTTC | CASSSIHRDRAAYEQYF
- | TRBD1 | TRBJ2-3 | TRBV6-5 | TGTGCCAGCAGTTACTCGAGGGGGCAGGGGGCAGATACGCAGTATTTT | CASSYSRGQGADTQYF
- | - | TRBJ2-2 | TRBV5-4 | TGTGCCAGCAGCTTGACAGGGAGCGGCACCGGGGAGCTGTTTTTT | CASSLTGSGTGELFF
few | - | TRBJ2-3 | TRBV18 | TGTGCCAGCTCACCATCCGGGACTTCTTCCACAGATACGCAGTATTTT | CASSPSGTSSTDTQYF
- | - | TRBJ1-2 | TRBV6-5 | TGTGCCAGCAGCATGGACAGACATAACTATGGCTACACCTTC | CASSMDRHNYGYTF
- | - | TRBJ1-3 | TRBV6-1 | TGTGCCAGCAGTGAAGCAGCAGCGTTTGGAAACACCATATATTTT | CASSEAAAFGNTIYF
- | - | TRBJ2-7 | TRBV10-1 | TGCGCCAGCAGTGCCCGGGTCCTATCCGAGCAGTACTTC | CASSARVLSEQYF
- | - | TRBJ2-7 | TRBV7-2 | TGTGCCAGCAGCCTGCCCTCCACGGGGATGGGATTTACCTACGAGCAGTACTTC | CASSLPSTGMGFTYEQYF
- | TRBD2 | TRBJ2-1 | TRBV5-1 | TGCGCCAGCAGCTTGGCCGGGGGTAGCGGGGGGGCAGATGAGCAGTTCTTC | CASSLAGGSGGADEQFF